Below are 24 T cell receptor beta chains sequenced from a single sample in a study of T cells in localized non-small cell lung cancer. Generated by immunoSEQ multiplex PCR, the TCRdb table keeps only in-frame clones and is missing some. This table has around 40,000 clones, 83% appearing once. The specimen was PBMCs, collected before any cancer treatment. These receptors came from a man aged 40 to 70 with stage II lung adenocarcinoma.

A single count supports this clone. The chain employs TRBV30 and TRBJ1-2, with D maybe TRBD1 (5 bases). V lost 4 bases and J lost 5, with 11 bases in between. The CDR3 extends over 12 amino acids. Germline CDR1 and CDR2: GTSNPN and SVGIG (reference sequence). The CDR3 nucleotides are TGTGCCTGGAAGGGGTCGGGGTATGGCTACACCTTC. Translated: CAWKGSGYGYTF.

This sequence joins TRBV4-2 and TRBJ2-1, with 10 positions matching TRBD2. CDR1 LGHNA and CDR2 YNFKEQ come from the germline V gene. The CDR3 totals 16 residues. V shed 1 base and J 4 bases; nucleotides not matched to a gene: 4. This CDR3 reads CASSQGASGGYNEQFF. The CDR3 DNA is TGTGCCAGCAGCCAAGGAGCTAGCGGGGGATACAATGAGCAGTTCTTC.

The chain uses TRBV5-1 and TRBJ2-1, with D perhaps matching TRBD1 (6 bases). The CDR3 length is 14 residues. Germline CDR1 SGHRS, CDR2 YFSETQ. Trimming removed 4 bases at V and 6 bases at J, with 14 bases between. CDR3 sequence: CASSPRDTSNEQFF. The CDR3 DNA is TGCGCCAGCAGCCCCCGGGACACCAGCAATGAGCAGTTCTTC.

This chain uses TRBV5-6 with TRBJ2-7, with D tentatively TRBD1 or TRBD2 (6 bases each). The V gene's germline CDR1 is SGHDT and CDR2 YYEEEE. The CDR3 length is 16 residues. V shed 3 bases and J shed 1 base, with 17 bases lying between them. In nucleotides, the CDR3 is TGTGCCAGCAGCTCTGAGGGGGGCAGAAGATCCTACGAGCAGTACTTC. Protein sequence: CASSSEGGRRSYEQYF.

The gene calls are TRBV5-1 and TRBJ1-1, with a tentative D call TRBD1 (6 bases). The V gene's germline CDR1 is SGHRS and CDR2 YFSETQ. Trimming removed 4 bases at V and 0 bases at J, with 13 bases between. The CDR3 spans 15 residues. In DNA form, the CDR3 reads TGCGCCAGCAGCCCATCCACAGGGATGAACACTGAAGCTTTCTTT. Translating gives CASSPSTGMNTEAFF.

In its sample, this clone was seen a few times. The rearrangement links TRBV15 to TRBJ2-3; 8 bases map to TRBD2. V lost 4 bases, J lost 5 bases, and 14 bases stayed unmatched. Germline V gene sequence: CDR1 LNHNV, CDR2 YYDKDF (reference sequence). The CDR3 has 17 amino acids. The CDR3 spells CATSTTGGAGVVDTQYF. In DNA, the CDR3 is TGTGCCACCAGCACCACAGGAGGAGCGGGAGTAGTAGATACGCAGTATTTT.

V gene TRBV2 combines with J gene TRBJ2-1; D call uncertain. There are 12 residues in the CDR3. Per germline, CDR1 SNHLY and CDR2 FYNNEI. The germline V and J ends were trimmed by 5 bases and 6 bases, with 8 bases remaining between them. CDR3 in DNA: TGTGCCAGCAGTTACGTTTCCAATGAGCAGTTCTTC. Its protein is CASSYVSNEQFF. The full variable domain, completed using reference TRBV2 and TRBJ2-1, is EPEVTQTPSHQVTQMGQEVILRCVPISNHLYFYWYRQILGQKVEFLVSFYNNEISEKSEIFDDQFSVERPDGSNFTLKIRSTKLEDSAMYFCASSYVSNEQFFGPGTRLTVL.

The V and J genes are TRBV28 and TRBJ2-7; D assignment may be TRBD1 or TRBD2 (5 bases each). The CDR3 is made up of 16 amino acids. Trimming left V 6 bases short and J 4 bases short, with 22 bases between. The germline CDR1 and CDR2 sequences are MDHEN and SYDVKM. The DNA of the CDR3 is TGTGCCAGCAGCGGGGATGGGGCCCCGGCTTTATACGAGCAGTACTTC. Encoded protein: CASSGDGAPALYEQYF.

The CDR3 nucleotides are TGTGCCAATAGCCCAGACAGGGCGTCCTACAATGAGCAGTTCTTC. This codes for CANSPDRASYNEQFF. V is TRBV19 and J is TRBJ2-1, with TRBD1 matching 7 bases. Per germline, CDR1 LNHDA and CDR2 SQIVND (reference sequence). The CDR3 extends over 15 amino acids. After removal of 10 bases from V and 1 base from J, the junction contained 10 bases not matched to a gene.

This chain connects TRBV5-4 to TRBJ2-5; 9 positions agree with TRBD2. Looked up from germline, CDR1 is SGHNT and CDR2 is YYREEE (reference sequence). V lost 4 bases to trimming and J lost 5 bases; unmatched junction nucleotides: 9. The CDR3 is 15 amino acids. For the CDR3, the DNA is TGTGCCAGCAGCGCCGGGACTAGCAGAAGTGAGACCCAGTACTTC. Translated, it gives CASSAGTSRSETQYF. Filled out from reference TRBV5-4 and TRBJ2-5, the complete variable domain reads ETGVTQSPTHLIKTRGQQVTLRCSSQSGHNTVSWYQQALGQGPQFIFQYYREEENGRGNFPPRFSGLQFPNYSSELNVNALELDDSALYLCASSAGTSRSETQYFGPGTRLLVL.

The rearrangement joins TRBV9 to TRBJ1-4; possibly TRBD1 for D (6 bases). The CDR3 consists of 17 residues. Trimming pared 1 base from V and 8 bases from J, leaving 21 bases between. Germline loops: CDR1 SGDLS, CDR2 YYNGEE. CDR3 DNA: TGTGCCAGCAGCGTATCCGAGGGGCAGGGGATATCGGAAAAACTGTTTTTT. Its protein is CASSVSEGQGISEKLFF.

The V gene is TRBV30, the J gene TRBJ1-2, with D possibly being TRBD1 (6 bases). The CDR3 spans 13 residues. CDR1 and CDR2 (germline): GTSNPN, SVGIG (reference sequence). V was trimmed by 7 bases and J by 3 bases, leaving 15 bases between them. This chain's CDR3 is CASQGQGYYGYTF. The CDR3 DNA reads TGTGCCTCCCAGGGGCAGGGGTACTATGGCTACACCTTC.

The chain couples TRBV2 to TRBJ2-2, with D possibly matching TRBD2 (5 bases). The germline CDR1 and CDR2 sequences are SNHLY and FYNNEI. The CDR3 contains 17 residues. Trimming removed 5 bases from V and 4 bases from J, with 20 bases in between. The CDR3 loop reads CASSRDSGIAGTGELFF. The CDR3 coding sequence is TGTGCCAGCAGTCGCGACTCGGGTATCGCGGGCACCGGGGAGCTGTTTTTT.

The CDR3 loop is CASSQTTGRTGELFF. CDR3 bases: TGTGCCAGCAGCCAAACAACGGGGCGCACCGGGGAGCTGTTTTTT. This chain joins TRBV5-5 and TRBJ2-2, with D perhaps assigned TRBD1 or TRBD2 (5 bases each). With 4 bases removed from V and 4 bases from J, the gap between germline ends came to 14 bases. From germline, CDR1 is SGHKS and CDR2 YYEKEE (reference sequence). The CDR3 sequence is 15 residues long.

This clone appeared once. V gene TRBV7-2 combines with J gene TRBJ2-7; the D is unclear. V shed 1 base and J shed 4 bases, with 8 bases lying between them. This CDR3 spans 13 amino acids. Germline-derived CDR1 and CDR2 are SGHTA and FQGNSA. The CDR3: CASSLELWYEQYF. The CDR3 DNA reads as TGTGCCAGCAGCTTAGAATTGTGGTACGAGCAGTACTTC.

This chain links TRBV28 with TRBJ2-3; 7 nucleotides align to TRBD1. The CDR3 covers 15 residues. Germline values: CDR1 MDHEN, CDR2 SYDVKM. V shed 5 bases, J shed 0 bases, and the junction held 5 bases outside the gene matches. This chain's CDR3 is CASSPGTESTDTQYF. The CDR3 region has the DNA TGTGCCAGCAGTCCCGGGACAGAAAGCACAGATACGCAGTATTTT.

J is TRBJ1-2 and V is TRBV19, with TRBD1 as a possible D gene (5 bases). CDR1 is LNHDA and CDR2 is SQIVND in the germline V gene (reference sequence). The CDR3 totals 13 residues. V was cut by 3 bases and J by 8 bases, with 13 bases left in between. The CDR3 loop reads CASSIQGSIGYTF. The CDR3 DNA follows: TGTGCCAGTAGTATTCAGGGTTCGATCGGCTACACCTTC.

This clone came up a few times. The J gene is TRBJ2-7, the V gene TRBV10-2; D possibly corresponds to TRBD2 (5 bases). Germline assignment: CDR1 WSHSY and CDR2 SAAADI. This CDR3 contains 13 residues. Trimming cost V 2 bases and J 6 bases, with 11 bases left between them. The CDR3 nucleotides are TGCGCCAGCAGTGAGGCCTTTGAGGGCGAGCAGTACTTC. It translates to CASSEAFEGEQYF.

The CDR3 loop reads CASRRGVNTEAFF. In DNA, the CDR3 is TGTGCCAGCAGGAGGGGCGTGAACACTGAAGCTTTCTTT. The chain uses TRBV6-5 and TRBJ1-1, with D possibly being TRBD1 (5 bases). The ends were cut back, 6 bases at V and 0 bases at J, with 8 bases in the middle. Germline V gives CDR1 MNHEY, CDR2 SVGAGI. This CDR3 has 13 amino acids.

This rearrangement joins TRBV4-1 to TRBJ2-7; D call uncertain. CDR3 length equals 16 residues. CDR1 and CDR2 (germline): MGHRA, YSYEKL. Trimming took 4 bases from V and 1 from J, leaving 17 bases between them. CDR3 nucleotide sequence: TGCGCCAGCAGCCGGGATCCTTGGAGCCCTTCCTACGAGCAGTACTTC. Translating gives CASSRDPWSPSYEQYF.

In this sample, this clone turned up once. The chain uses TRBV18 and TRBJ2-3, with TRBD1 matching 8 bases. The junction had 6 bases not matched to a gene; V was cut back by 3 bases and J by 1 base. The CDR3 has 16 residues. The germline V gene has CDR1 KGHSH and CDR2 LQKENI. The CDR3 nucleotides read TGTGCCAGCTCACCTCGGGACAGGCGGGGCACAGATACGCAGTATTTT. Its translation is CASSPRDRRGTDTQYF.

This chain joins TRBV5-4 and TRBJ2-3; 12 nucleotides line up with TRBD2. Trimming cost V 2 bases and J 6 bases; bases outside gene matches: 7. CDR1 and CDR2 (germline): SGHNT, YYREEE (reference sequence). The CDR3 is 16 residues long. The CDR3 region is CASSFQLAGGADTQYF. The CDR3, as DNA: TGTGCCAGCAGCTTTCAGCTAGCGGGAGGGGCCGATACGCAGTATTTT.

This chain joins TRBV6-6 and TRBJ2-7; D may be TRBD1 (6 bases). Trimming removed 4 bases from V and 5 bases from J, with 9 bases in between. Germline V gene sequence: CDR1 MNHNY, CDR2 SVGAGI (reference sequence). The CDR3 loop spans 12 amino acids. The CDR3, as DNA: TGTGCCAGCAGTTCACAGGGAAACGAGCAGTACTTC. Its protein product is CASSSQGNEQYF.

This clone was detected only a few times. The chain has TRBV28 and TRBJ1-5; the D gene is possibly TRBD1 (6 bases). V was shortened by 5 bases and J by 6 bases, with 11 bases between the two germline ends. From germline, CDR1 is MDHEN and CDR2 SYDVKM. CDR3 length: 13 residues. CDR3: CASSTGRVQPQHF. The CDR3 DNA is TGTGCCAGCAGTACAGGGAGGGTTCAGCCCCAGCATTTT.